This T cell receptor beta chain emerged from a study of T-cell reconstitution after alpha-beta-depleted transplantation in children. Preparation of the TCRbeta library used unique molecular identifiers. TCRdb reanalysed the PCR reads using MiXCR and keeps one entry per CDR3 protein. The sample records about 480,000 distinct CDR3 sequences, 9.5% to 15% being singletons. This clonotype was detected ten times or more. The CDR3 runs to 14 residues. The ends were cut back, 2 bases at V and 4 bases at J, with 10 bases in the middle. This chain connects TRBV12-3 or TRBV12-4 to TRBJ2-3; D is unresolved. Sequencing was performed on PBMCs from the stem cell graft donor, taken from the stem cell graft. This clonotype was obtained from a human donor who donated a stem cell graft to a child with combined immunodeficiency. The CDR3 sequence: CASSLLQAPDTQYF. The CDR3 bases are TGTGCCAGCAGTTTATTGCAGGCCCCAGATACGCAGTATTTT.